These 19 T cell receptor beta chains were all obtained from the same sample, sequenced in a study of blood T cell repertoires in COVID-19. The protocol was immunoSEQ multiplex PCR, while the TCRdb copy is restricted to in-frame clones and leaves out a portion. The table lists around 110,000 clones, 70% to 90% of them singletons. The sample taken for sequencing was peripheral blood. The receptors derive from a man aged 35 to 55 with active or convalescent COVID-19.

The CDR3, as DNA: TGCGCCAGCAGCCAGGGCAGGGACCCGGGGGACTATGGCTACACCTTC. This codes for CASSQGRDPGDYGYTF. This sequence joins TRBV4-1 and TRBJ1-2, with a possible D match to TRBD1 (5 bases). The germline gives CDR1 MGHRA, CDR2 YSYEKL. V was clipped by 3 bases and J by 3 bases, with 17 bases between them. The CDR3 consists of 16 residues.

J is TRBJ1-1 and V is TRBV3-1 (or the pseudogene TRBV3-2), with D maybe TRBD1 (5 bases). Germline V lookup: CDR1 LGHDT, CDR2 YNNKEL (reference sequence). Trimming stripped 1 base from V and 10 bases from J, with 10 bases between. The CDR3 extends over 12 amino acids. CDR3 coding DNA: TGTGCCAGCAGCCAAGGGGACTGGCGAGCTTTCTTT. Translation: CASSQGDWRAFF.

The chain recombines TRBV4-1 with TRBJ1-1; possibly TRBD1 for D (6 bases). Germline-derived CDR1 and CDR2 are MGHRA and YSYEKL. V lost 1 base to trimming and J lost 2 bases, with 23 bases between them. The CDR3 spans 19 residues. In nucleotides, the CDR3 is TGCGCCAGCAGCCAAGGTGTAGCCGGGACATCACCGGGAAACACTGAAGCTTTCTTT. Translating it yields CASSQGVAGTSPGNTEAFF.

The chain joins TRBV1 to TRBJ1-6; the D segment call TRBD1 is taken from the table without a DNA check. TRBV1 is tagged as a pseudogene. This CDR3 contains 16 residues. The CDR3 sequence: CTSSQKGRSQGSPLHF. CDR3 in DNA: TGCACCAGCAGCCAAAAAGGGCGTTCCCAGGGATCACCCCTCCACTTT.

The rearrangement joins TRBV30 to TRBJ1-1; no reliable D call. This CDR3 has 11 amino acids. In germline, CDR1 is GTSNPN, CDR2 SVGIG (reference sequence). Trimming pared 0 bases from V and 8 bases from J, leaving 7 bases between. CDR3 residues: CAWSVGSEAFF. The CDR3 DNA is TGTGCCTGGAGTGTGGGGAGCGAAGCTTTCTTT.

The chain carries TRBV7-2 and TRBJ1-4; D is possibly TRBD1 (6 bases). With 4 bases removed from V and 5 bases from J, the gap between germline ends came to 11 bases. This CDR3 region has 14 residues. Per germline, CDR1 SGHTA and CDR2 FQGNSA. In nucleotides, the CDR3 is TGTGCCAGCAGCTGGACAGTTTCGAATGAAAAACTGTTTTTT. Amino acid sequence: CASSWTVSNEKLFF.

V is TRBV6-5 and J is TRBJ2-7; D is possibly TRBD2 (5 bases). This CDR3 region has 12 residues. Germline V gene lookup returns CDR1 MNHEY and CDR2 SVGAGI. Trimming took off 5 bases at V and 1 base at J, with 6 bases between the two ends. The CDR3 sequence is CASSRTSYEQYF. CDR3 bases: TGTGCCAGCAGTAGGACTTCCTACGAGCAGTACTTC.

The V call is TRBV28, the J call TRBJ1-5; D is perhaps TRBD1 (5 bases). The V end was cut by 7 bases, the J end by 3 bases, with 10 bases between. The germline V gene encodes CDR1 MDHEN and CDR2 SYDVKM. CDR3 size: 13 residues. The CDR3 is CASTAGFNQPQHF. CDR3 bases: TGTGCCAGCACCGCAGGGTTCAATCAGCCCCAGCATTTT.

This clone was recorded once. J is TRBJ1-2 and V is TRBV3-1 (or the pseudogene TRBV3-2); D remains unclear. The CDR3 is 14 amino acids. Per the germline V gene, CDR1 is LGHDT and CDR2 is YNNKEL (reference sequence). V lost 4 bases, J lost 8 bases, and 17 bases lay in between. As DNA, the CDR3 is TGTGCCAGCAGCCCATCCGGGTTATCAAGGGGCTACACCTTC. Translating it yields CASSPSGLSRGYTF.

CDR3 region: CASSIADSPLHF. The CDR3, as DNA: TGTGCCAGTAGTATAGCAGATTCACCCCTCCACTTT. The V call is TRBV19, the J call TRBJ1-6, with unresolved D. CDR3 length: 12 amino acids. Germline CDR1 and CDR2: LNHDA and SQIVND (reference sequence). V shed 1 base and J shed 8 bases, with 3 bases lying between them.

This clone occurred a few times. V usage is TRBV7-2 and J usage is TRBJ2-2; 8 bases are a match to TRBD2. This CDR3 has 15 residues. Germline V gene data show CDR1 as SGHTA and CDR2 as FQGNSA. The trim removed 1 base at V and 7 bases at J, leaving 5 bases unmatched. CDR3 DNA: TGTGCCAGCAGCTTAGGAGTTAGCGGGATCGGGGAGCTGTTTTTT. Translating it yields CASSLGVSGIGELFF.

The V and J genes are TRBV6-6 and TRBJ2-7, with D perhaps TRBD2 (5 bases). Germline V lookup: CDR1 MNHNY, CDR2 SVGAGI (reference sequence). This CDR3 has 15 amino acids. The V end was cut by 0 bases, the J end by 5 bases, with 14 bases between. The CDR3 is CASSYSSAVGHEQYF. CDR3 nucleotide sequence: TGTGCCAGCAGTTACTCCTCAGCGGTGGGCCACGAGCAGTACTTC.

The J gene is TRBJ1-3, the V gene TRBV25-1, with TRBD1 matching over 8 bases. The CDR3 totals 14 residues. J was trimmed by 4 bases and V by 9 bases; bases with no gene match: 8. Germline V gives CDR1 MGHDK, CDR2 SYGVNS. This CDR3 is CASGPRGRGNTIYF. The CDR3 DNA sequence: TGTGCCAGTGGACCCAGGGGGCGAGGAAACACCATATATTTT.

The rearrangement uses TRBV21-1 and TRBJ1-4; the table gives TRBD1 as D, unverified against the DNA. TRBV21-1 is assigned pseudogene status. The CDR3 totals 15 residues. CDR3 amino acids: CASSNGGTGNEKLFF. As DNA, the CDR3 is TGTGCCAGCAGCAATGGGGGGACAGGGAACGAAAAACTGTTTTTT.

The chain employs TRBV6-5 and TRBJ1-5, with D perhaps matching TRBD1 (6 bases). The V gene's germline CDR1 is MNHEY and CDR2 SVGAGI. CDR3 size: 13 residues. V lost 6 bases and J lost 3, with 9 bases in between. CDR3 in DNA: TGTGCCAGCAGCACAGGGCCCAATCAGCCCCAGCATTTT. This encodes CASSTGPNQPQHF.

This clone was counted a few times. CDR3 loop: CASSLSVGNTIYF. The CDR3 nucleotides are TGTGCCAGCAGCTTGTCAGTTGGAAACACCATATATTTT. The rearrangement joins TRBV7-9 to TRBJ1-3; D not resolved. Per the germline V gene, CDR1 is SEHNR and CDR2 is FQNEAQ (reference sequence). This CDR3 spans 13 amino acids. The V end was cut by 3 bases, the J end by 3 bases, with 6 bases between.

The rearrangement links TRBV5-1 to TRBJ1-4; TRBD1 is a possible D gene (5 bases). V lost 7 bases and J 6 bases, leaving 16 bases between the germline ends. This CDR3 spans 14 amino acids. Germline V CDR1 and CDR2: SGHRS, YFSETQ. This CDR3 reads CASSRGREDEKLFF. CDR3 DNA sequence: TGCGCCAGCTCGCGGGGGAGAGAGGATGAAAAACTGTTTTTT.

This rearrangement joins TRBV4-1 to TRBJ2-7, with D perhaps matching TRBD2 (6 bases). V was shortened by 6 bases and J by 0 bases, with 15 bases between the two germline ends. The germline V gene encodes CDR1 MGHRA and CDR2 YSYEKL. The CDR3 sequence is 15 residues long. The CDR3 region has the DNA TGCGCCAGCAGTGAGGAGGCGACTAGCTCCTACGAGCAGTACTTC. Protein product: CASSEEATSSYEQYF.

CDR3 region: CAWGGQTNTEAFF. The DNA of the CDR3 is TGTGCCTGGGGGGGACAGACGAACACTGAAGCTTTCTTT. The rearrangement uses TRBV30 and TRBJ1-1; 7 positions match TRBD1. This CDR3 is built from 13 residues. Looked up from germline, CDR1 is GTSNPN and CDR2 is SVGIG (reference sequence). Trimming at V came to 5 bases and at J to 1 base, leaving 4 bases not matched to a gene.